The entry that follows covers one T cell receptor beta chain sequence. Under the authors' procedure: Amplification with reference gene primers provided the estimates of nucleated cell counts. Using immunoSEQ multiplex PCR, the repertoire was profiled, and TCRdb retains in-frame clones only, with some absent. That table gives V, J and clone size, and the DNA gave D and trimming. The repertoire has around 80,000 clones, 82% of them found once; the top ten carry about 10%. The data stem from a study of blood T cell repertoires in COVID-19. Study at large: COVID-19 samples from acute and convalescent phases originated in the United States, Italy and Spain. Sources were T cells, B-cell-depleted T cells, or PBMCs; the material itself was cDNA or gDNA.

Germline assignment: CDR1 DFQATT and CDR2 SNEGSKA (reference sequence). The V gene lost 5 bases and the J gene lost 5 bases, with 8 bases spanning the gap. The CDR3 loop spans 11 amino acids. Sample: peripheral blood. The TCR originated in a man aged 55 to 70 with acute or convalescent COVID-19. The chain is built from TRBV20-1 and TRBJ2-3; D is undetermined. This chain's CDR3 is CSALVGDTQYF. The CDR3 DNA reads as TGCAGTGCTCTCGTCGGAGATACGCAGTATTTT.